Listed here are 31 T cell receptor beta chains from one sample, sequenced in a study of T cell responses to AZD1222 COVID-19 vaccine. Using immunoSEQ multiplex PCR, the repertoire was profiled, and TCRdb retains in-frame clones only, with some absent. The profile covers over 150,000 clones, with 88% appearing a single time and around 3.1% taken by the ten largest. The specimen comprised peripheral blood, sampled on day 0 of AZD1222 vaccination. The receptors were gathered from an adult in good health.

The gene calls are TRBV6-1 and TRBJ2-1, with 10 bases fitting TRBD2. There are 16 residues in the CDR3. V lost 3 bases, J lost 8 bases, and 10 bases stayed unmatched. Looked up from germline, CDR1 is MNHNS and CDR2 is SASEGT. CDR3 in amino acids: CASSEGRASGGYEQFF. The CDR3 nucleotides read TGTGCCAGCAGTGAGGGGCGGGCTAGCGGGGGATATGAGCAGTTCTTC.

The chain links TRBV19 to TRBJ2-2; D might be TRBD2 (5 bases). Trimming stripped 5 bases from V and 6 bases from J, with 19 bases between. Germline-derived CDR1 and CDR2 are LNHDA and SQIVND (reference sequence). This CDR3 region has 16 residues. As DNA, the CDR3 is TGTGCCAGTAGTCCCCGGACTGTTGGCTCATCCGGGGAGCTGTTTTTT. It encodes CASSPRTVGSSGELFF.

The genes are TRBV9 and TRBJ2-3; 7 bases map to TRBD2. The CDR3 is 14 amino acids. Germline values: CDR1 SGDLS, CDR2 YYNGEE. The trim removed 3 bases at V and 10 bases at J, leaving 11 bases unmatched. For the CDR3, the DNA is TGTGCCAGCAGCGCGGGGGAGCGGGATAGGGCGCAGTATTTT. This translates into CASSAGERDRAQYF.

This clone has a single count. V is TRBV6-5 and J is TRBJ2-3; 8 bases map to TRBD2. The V gene's germline CDR1 is MNHEY and CDR2 SVGAGI. The CDR3 loop spans 13 amino acids. The CDR3 reads CATRAGGTDTQYF. The CDR3 DNA reads TGTGCGACTCGAGCGGGGGGCACAGATACGCAGTATTTT.

On this clone: One end of the junction is discordant with germline, which a read error may explain. CDR3 residues: CASSENSDQPQHF. DNA of the CDR3: TGTGCCAGCAGTGAAAATAGCGATCAGCCCCAGCATTTT. The chain has TRBV6-1 and TRBJ1-5; D unresolved. Germline loops: CDR1 MNHNS, CDR2 SASEGT. The CDR3 totals 13 residues.

The rearrangement links TRBV2 to TRBJ1-2, with 8 nucleotides matching TRBD1. Germline lookup yields CDR1 SNHLY and CDR2 FYNNEI. Trimming took 6 bases from V and 4 from J; bases not matched to a gene: 4. This CDR3 region has 13 residues. The CDR3 region is CASSGTGRYGYTF. In nucleotides, the CDR3 is TGTGCCAGCAGCGGGACAGGCCGCTATGGCTACACCTTC.

The V call is TRBV4-3, the J call TRBJ1-5; D may be TRBD1 (5 bases). The CDR3 is 13 amino acids. The V gene lost 0 bases and the J gene lost 7 bases, with 7 bases spanning the gap. Per the germline V gene, CDR1 is LGHNA and CDR2 is YSLEER. DNA for the CDR3: TGCGCCAGCAGCCAAGAGAGGGGACAGCCCCAGCATTTT. Translation: CASSQERGQPQHF.

The chain uses TRBV19 and TRBJ1-4; tentative D call: TRBD1 (5 bases). This CDR3 contains 14 residues. The germline V and J ends were trimmed by 5 bases and 0 bases, with 7 bases remaining between them. Germline-derived CDR1 and CDR2 are LNHDA and SQIVND (reference sequence). CDR3 in DNA: TGTGCCAGTAGTGGACACGCAACTAATGAAAAACTGTTTTTT. Protein sequence: CASSGHATNEKLFF.

The chain is built from TRBV15 and TRBJ1-2; perhaps TRBD1 as D (5 bases). The CDR3 length is 13 residues. The V and J ends lost 6 bases and 6 bases respectively, with 14 bases between them. CDR1 and CDR2 (germline): LNHNV, YYDKDF (reference sequence). This chain's CDR3 is CATRAGTADGYTF. The CDR3 nucleotides are TGTGCCACCAGAGCCGGGACGGCGGATGGCTACACCTTC.

The chain carries TRBV28 and TRBJ1-5; D remains ambiguous. V was cut by 4 bases and J by 2 bases, with 12 bases left in between. CDR3 length: 15 amino acids. Germline CDR1 reads MDHEN; CDR2 reads SYDVKM. The CDR3 nucleotides read TGTGCCAGCAGTTCGGCGAGAATACGCAATCAGCCCCAGCATTTT. Its translation: CASSSARIRNQPQHF.

The genes are TRBV2 and TRBJ1-6; D is undetermined. Deletions cut 4 bases from V and 7 bases from J, with 5 bases between. The CDR3 is 12 residues long. CDR1 and CDR2 from the germline V gene are SNHLY and FYNNEI. The CDR3 DNA sequence: TGTGCCAGCAGTGCCGCCAATTCACCCCTCCACTTT. Protein product: CASSAANSPLHF.

J is TRBJ1-5 and V is TRBV12-3 or TRBV12-4; TRBD1 might be the D (5 bases). The V gene lost 3 bases and the J gene lost 10 bases, with 13 bases spanning the gap. This CDR3 has 13 residues. This CDR3 is CASSFAGGGPQHF. In DNA form, the CDR3 reads TGTGCCAGCAGTTTTGCTGGGGGGGGTCCCCAGCATTTT.

The chain combines TRBV19 with TRBJ1-4; 7 bases align to TRBD1. This CDR3 has 15 amino acids. The V gene end was trimmed by 5 bases and the J gene end by 5 bases; junction bases not matched to a gene: 8. Germline V gives CDR1 LNHDA, CDR2 SQIVND (reference sequence). In DNA form, the CDR3 reads TGTGCCAGTAGTCCCCCCGGACAGGCGAATGAAAAACTGTTTTTT. Amino acid sequence: CASSPPGQANEKLFF.

The chain uses TRBV6-2 or TRBV6-3 and TRBJ1-3; weak D call: TRBD1 (6 bases). The V and J ends lost 2 bases and 4 bases respectively, with 15 bases between them. Germline CDR1 reads MNHEY; CDR2 reads SVGEGT. The CDR3 has 16 amino acids. This chain's CDR3 is CASSYPDSFGGNTIYF. The CDR3 DNA is TGTGCCAGCAGTTACCCGGACAGTTTCGGAGGAAACACCATATATTTT.

In this sample, this clone turned up once. The gene calls are TRBV9 and TRBJ1-6; 9 nucleotides match TRBD1. V gave up 6 bases and J gave up 5 bases; unmatched junction bases: 6. CDR3 length: 15 amino acids. Germline CDR1 and CDR2: SGDLS and YYNGEE. CDR3 protein: CASTSGQGNNSPLHF. CDR3 sequence (DNA): TGTGCCAGCACTTCAGGACAGGGGAATAATTCACCCCTCCACTTT.

The rearrangement links TRBV18 to TRBJ2-1; 7 bases are shared with TRBD2. V lost 8 bases and J lost 3; bases outside the gene matches: 1. Germline values: CDR1 KGHSH, CDR2 LQKENI. The CDR3 sequence is 12 residues long. CDR3 coding DNA: TGTGCCAGCGGGGGGGACTACAATGAGCAGTTCTTC. Its translation is CASGGDYNEQFF.

The CDR3 DNA follows: TGTGCCAGCAGCTTACTTGGGTCGGCAACTGAGCAGTACTTC. Amino acid sequence: CASSLLGSATEQYF. The rearrangement links TRBV7-3 to TRBJ2-7; unclear D gene. Trimming stripped 2 bases from V and 7 bases from J, with 15 bases between. Germline CDR1 and CDR2: SGHTA and FQGTGA. This CDR3 has 14 amino acids. The full variable domain, completed using reference TRBV7-3 and TRBJ2-7, is GAGVSQTPSNKVTEKGKYVELRCDPISGHTALYWYRQSLGQGPEFLIYFQGTGAADDSGLPNDRFFAVRPEGSVSTLKIQRTERGDSAVYLCASSLLGSATEQYFGPGTRLTVT.

This chain links TRBV4-3 with TRBJ2-1; D is unclear. Trimming removed 0 bases at V and 7 bases at J, with 7 bases between. Germline V CDR1 and CDR2: LGHNA, YSLEER. CDR3 length: 13 residues. The CDR3 DNA sequence: TGCGCCAGCAGCCAAGAACCTCGGAATGAGCAGTTCTTC. Its protein is CASSQEPRNEQFF.

V is TRBV28 and J is TRBJ1-6; D not certain. V was pared by 5 bases and J by 10 bases, with 18 bases between. Germline-derived CDR1 and CDR2 are MDHEN and SYDVKM. The length of the CDR3 is 15 residues. The chain's CDR3 is CASSPPDEGSSPLHF. In nucleotides, the CDR3 is TGTGCCAGCAGTCCACCTGACGAGGGAAGCTCACCCCTCCACTTT.

The chain employs TRBV6-5 and TRBJ1-2, with unresolved D. The CDR3 has 11 amino acids. The germline V and J ends were trimmed by 7 bases and 8 bases, with 11 bases remaining between them. The germline CDR1 and CDR2 sequences are MNHEY and SVGAGI. The CDR3 sequence: CASIDRWGYTF. CDR3 in DNA: TGTGCCAGCATCGACCGTTGGGGCTACACCTTC.

This chain connects TRBV2 to TRBJ2-7; TRBD1 matches 8 bases. This CDR3 is built from 15 residues. The germline V gene encodes CDR1 SNHLY and CDR2 FYNNEI. V lost 1 base to trimming and J lost 2 bases; unmatched junction nucleotides: 4. The CDR3 sequence is CASSEETGVTYEQYF. CDR3 nucleotide sequence: TGTGCCAGCAGTGAAGAGACAGGGGTGACCTACGAGCAGTACTTC.

The chain employs TRBV6-5 and TRBJ2-7; TRBD2 agrees at 9 bases. J lost 1 base, V lost 6 bases, and 4 bases had no gene match. The germline V gene encodes CDR1 MNHEY and CDR2 SVGAGI. The CDR3 runs 14 residues. CDR3 protein: CASRVAGVSYEQYF. The CDR3 nucleotides are TGTGCCAGCAGGGTAGCGGGAGTTTCCTACGAGCAGTACTTC.

The chain has TRBV7-8 and TRBJ1-2; D is unresolved. The CDR3 loop spans 13 amino acids. Trimming took 5 bases from V and 4 from J, leaving 11 bases between them. The germline gives CDR1 SGHVS, CDR2 FQNEAQ. This CDR3 reads CASSPDNFYGYTF. The CDR3 DNA is TGTGCCAGCAGCCCTGACAACTTCTATGGCTACACCTTC.

The gene calls are TRBV20-1 and TRBJ1-2; 9 bases line up with TRBD1. The CDR3 covers 13 residues. Germline CDR1 DFQATT, CDR2 SNEGSKA (reference sequence). Trimming took 3 bases from V and 4 from J; bases not matched to a gene: 3. The CDR3 reads CSASEQGAYGYTF. CDR3 nucleotides: TGCAGTGCTAGTGAACAGGGGGCCTATGGCTACACCTTC.

The chain couples TRBV9 to TRBJ2-1; 8 bases map to TRBD1. Germline trimming cut 1 base from V and 9 bases from J; bases unmatched to any gene: 3. The CDR3 is 13 residues long. Germline assignment: CDR1 SGDLS and CDR2 YYNGEE. CDR3 DNA sequence: TGTGCCAGCAGCGTACCCCAGGGGGCTGAGCAGTTCTTC. It codes for CASSVPQGAEQFF.

This clone was observed a few times. The chain uses TRBV2 and TRBJ1-1; no definite D call. Trimming cost V 7 bases and J 4 bases, with 10 bases left between them. Germline assignment: CDR1 SNHLY and CDR2 FYNNEI. CDR3 length: 12 amino acids. The CDR3 here is CASNTFGTEAFF. The CDR3, as DNA: TGTGCCAGCAACACCTTTGGCACTGAAGCTTTCTTT.

In its sample, this clone was seen once. The rearrangement joins TRBV5-1 to TRBJ2-7; the match to TRBD2 covers 12 bases. V shed 3 bases, J shed 5 bases, and the junction held 15 bases outside the gene matches. The CDR3 runs 18 residues. The germline V gene has CDR1 SGHRS and CDR2 YFSETQ. The CDR3 DNA reads TGCGCCAGCAGCTCGATCGGGACTAGCGGGTCTAGGGGCAACGAGCAGTACTTC. This gives the protein CASSSIGTSGSRGNEQYF. The entire variable domain, with the rest obtained from reference TRBV5-1 and TRBJ2-7, is as follows: KAGVTQTPRYLIKTRGQQVTLSCSPISGHRSVSWYQQTPGQGLQFLFEYFSETQRNKGNFPGRFSGRQFSNSRSEMNVSTLELGDSALYLCASSSIGTSGSRGNEQYFGPGTRLTVT.

The chain combines TRBV2 with TRBJ2-3, with D possibly being TRBD2 (6 bases). Trimming left V 4 bases short and J 1 base short, with 12 bases between. The length of the CDR3 is 15 residues. The germline V gene has CDR1 SNHLY and CDR2 FYNNEI. The CDR3 region has the DNA TGTGCCAGCAGTGGGAGGGGAGCAGGCACAGATACGCAGTATTTT. Amino acid sequence: CASSGRGAGTDTQYF.

V is TRBV18 and J is TRBJ1-4; the D gene is possibly TRBD1 (5 bases). The length of the CDR3 is 13 residues. Between the trimmed V and J ends, which lost 3 bases and 10 bases, there was a span of 12 bases. Germline V CDR1 and CDR2: KGHSH, LQKENI. DNA for the CDR3: TGTGCCAGCTCACCTGGGGCGGCCCGAAAACTGTTTTTT. Its protein is CASSPGAARKLFF.

This clone has just one count. The chain employs TRBV11-2 and TRBJ2-3, with D perhaps matching TRBD1 (6 bases). The CDR3 runs to 14 residues. From germline, CDR1 is SGHAT and CDR2 FQNNGV. V gave up 5 bases and J gave up 0 bases, with 9 bases separating them. The CDR3 DNA follows: TGTGCCAGCAGCCCGGACAGTAGCACAGATACGCAGTATTTT. It encodes CASSPDSSTDTQYF.

In its sample, this clone was seen once. This chain links TRBV3-1 (or the pseudogene TRBV3-2) with TRBJ1-2; D is possibly TRBD1 (5 bases). Trimming shortened V by 2 bases and J by 3 bases, and 7 bases separated the two germline ends. From germline, CDR1 is LGHDT and CDR2 YNNKEL (reference sequence). This CDR3 has 13 amino acids. The CDR3 region is CASSQRQHYGYTF. The CDR3 nucleotides are TGTGCCAGCAGCCAAAGACAGCACTATGGCTACACCTTC.